The rows below give T cell receptor beta chains drawn from one sample of a study of shared clonotypes between healthy human individuals. Profiled with immunoSEQ multiplex PCR; TCRdb holds only in-frame clones, not every one. This sample carries about 800,000 clones, approximately 96% of them seen once, and the ten largest clones take over 0.2%. Source material: naive CD8+ T cells sorted from blood. The receptors stem from a young man in good health. CDR3s include the opening cysteine and the closing phenylalanine or tryptophan. The order of the fields is V gene, clone size, D gene, J gene, CDR3 DNA, CDR3 protein. A D gene is named only where the DNA matches it firmly. Part of the rows lack a size; the others show once, few, many or a class for expanded clones.

>TRBV6-5|NA|NA|TRBJ2-7
TGTGCCAGCAGTTACTCGTCGGTACTCTACGAGCAGTACTTC
CASSYSSVLYEQYF
>TRBV9|once|NA|TRBJ2-5
TGTGCCTCAGGTTTCCAAGAGACCCAGTACTTC
CASGFQETQYF
>TRBV15|NA|TRBD2|TRBJ2-7
TGTGCCACCAGCACTAGCGGCTCCTACGAGCAGTACTTC
CATSTSGSYEQYF
>TRBV5-4|NA|NA|TRBJ2-7
TGTGCCAGCAGCCCATTTAAGACGGCCAGCTCCTACGAGCAGTACTTC
CASSPFKTASSYEQYF
>TRBV28|NA|TRBD1|TRBJ2-7
TGTGCCAGCAATCGTATCACTTTTCGGGACAGGGGCTACGAGCAGTACTTC
CASNRITFRDRGYEQYF
>TRBV27|NA|NA|TRBJ2-7
TGTGCCAGCAGCCAGGGTAACGGGTACTACGAGCAGTACTTC
CASSQGNGYYEQYF
>TRBV11-2|NA|NA|TRBJ2-7
TGTGCCACCCGGGGGTCCGCCTCCTACGAGCAGTACTTC
CATRGSASYEQYF
>TRBV9|once|NA|TRBJ2-2
TGTGCCAGCAGCGATATGGGGGAGAACACCGGGGAGCTGTTTTTT
CASSDMGENTGELFF
>TRBV5-1|NA|TRBD2|TRBJ2-1
TGCGCCAGCAGCTTGATCACTAGCGGGGGCCTTGAGCAGTTCTTC
CASSLITSGGLEQFF
>TRBV10-3|NA|TRBD1|TRBJ2-1
TGTGCCATCAGTGAGGGGACAGGGACTATTTACAATGAGCAGTTCTTC
CAISEGTGTIYNEQFF
>TRBV12-5|NA|NA|TRBJ2-2
TGTGCTAGTGGTTTGTGGCCAGCAGCCGGGGAGCTGTTTTTT
CASGLWPAAGELFF
>TRBV7-9|NA|TRBD2|TRBJ2-5
TGTGCCAGCAGCTCGTACGGGACTAAAGAGACCCAGTACTTC
CASSSYGTKETQYF
>TRBV29-1|NA|NA|TRBJ2-7
TGCAGCGTTGAAGGAGGGGGGTCCTACGAGCAGTACTTC
CSVEGGGSYEQYF
>TRBV6-5|NA|NA|TRBJ2-7
TGTGCCAGCAGTTTGGGGCAGATGGGTCTCTACGAGCAGTACTTC
CASSLGQMGLYEQYF
>TRBV5-1|once|NA|TRBJ2-1
TGCGCCAGCAGCCCCGACTGGGACAATGAGCAGTTCTTC
CASSPDWDNEQFF
>TRBV27|NA|NA|TRBJ2-4
TGTGCCAGCAGTCCGGGCCGGCCTGGCATTCAGTACTTC
CASSPGRPGIQYF
>TRBV11-2|NA|TRBD1|TRBJ1-1
TGTGCCAGCAGCCCAGGGGGCGCTGAAGCTTTCTTT
CASSPGGAEAFF
>TRBV29-1|NA|NA|TRBJ2-3
TGCAGCGGGCGGGGCAGGGCAGATACGCAGTATTTT
CSGRGRADTQYF
>TRBV6-1|few|TRBD2|TRBJ2-7
TGTGCCATCTCAGCAGCGGGAGGGAGGTACGAGCAGTACTTC
CAISAAGGRYEQYF
>TRBV10-3|once|TRBD2|TRBJ2-5
TGTGCCATCAGAACCGAGCGGGAACAAGAGACCCAGTACTTC
CAIRTEREQETQYF
>TRBV15|NA|NA|TRBJ2-1
TGTGCCACCAGCAGAGGGATGCATTACAATGAGCAGTTCTTC
CATSRGMHYNEQFF
>TRBV9|NA|NA|TRBJ1-2
TGTGCCAGCGGAGGCGATAGCTATGGCTACACCTTC
CASGGDSYGYTF